This TCR beta chain came from a study of blood T cell repertoires in COVID-19. Overall study context: From the United States, Italy and Spain came samples of acute and convalescent COVID-19. PBMCs, B-cell-depleted T cells, or T cells were the source of the cDNA or gDNA that made up the material.

V was trimmed by 0 bases and J by 3 bases, leaving 9 bases between them. Germline V gene sequence: CDR1 MNHEY, CDR2 SMNVEV (reference sequence). The CDR3 has 15 amino acids. Seattle patients were enrolled during active infection and followed longitudinally. In the original analysis: Estimation of nucleated cell counts was performed using reference gene primer amplification. Data came from immunoSEQ multiplex PCR; TCRdb stores just in-frame clones and leaves some out. D and trimming come from the DNA, and the V and J calls and clone size come from that table. This table has around 70,000 clones, less than 90% appearing once.

The TCR comes from a man aged 50 to 60 with COVID-19, enrolled during active disease. The genes are TRBV27 and TRBJ1-3; unclear D gene. The sequenced material came from peripheral blood. Here the CDR3 reads CASSLSPGFGNTIYF. The CDR3 nucleotides read TGTGCCAGCAGTTTATCTCCCGGGTTTGGAAACACCATATATTTT.